Shown below are 2 T cell receptor beta chains from a single sample sequenced in a study of OX40 agonist ivuxolimab in advanced cancers. TCRdb's table, derived via immunoSEQ multiplex PCR, lists solely in-frame clones and lacks some. The table includes 65,000 to 95,000 clones, around 85% detected once. The sample was CD4+ or CD8+ T cells sorted from blood, taken in a trial of the OX40 agonist ivuxolimab. The receptors were gathered from an adult with an advanced solid tumor such as melanoma, head and neck, liver or kidney cancer.

The V and J genes are TRBV7-3 and TRBJ2-3; 9 bases agree with TRBD2. J was trimmed by 2 bases and V by 5 bases; bases with no gene match: 5. The CDR3 extends over 15 amino acids. From germline, CDR1 is SGHTA and CDR2 FQGTGA. Written as DNA, the CDR3 is TGTGCCAGCAGCAGTAGCGGGAGAACCACAGATACGCAGTATTTT. This gives the protein CASSSSGRTTDTQYF. Supplemented by reference TRBV7-3 and TRBJ2-3, the full variable domain reads GAGVSQTPSNKVTEKGKYVELRCDPISGHTALYWYRQSLGQGPEFLIYFQGTGAADDSGLPNDRFFAVRPEGSVSTLKIQRTERGDSAVYLCASSSSGRTTDTQYFGPGTRLTVL.

The chain combines TRBV5-6 with TRBJ2-1; D unresolved. The germline CDR1 and CDR2 sequences are SGHDT and YYEEEE. V was clipped by 0 bases and J by 7 bases, with 5 bases between them. The CDR3 runs 12 residues. The CDR3 nucleotides are TGTGCCAGCAGCTTGGGGGCAAATGAGCAGTTCTTC. Its protein is CASSLGANEQFF. The full variable domain, completed using reference TRBV5-6 and TRBJ2-1, is DAGVTQSPTHLIKTRGQQVTLRCSPKSGHDTVSWYQQALGQGPQFIFQYYEEEERQRGNFPDRFSGHQFPNYSSELNVNALLLGDSALYLCASSLGANEQFFGPGTRLTVL.